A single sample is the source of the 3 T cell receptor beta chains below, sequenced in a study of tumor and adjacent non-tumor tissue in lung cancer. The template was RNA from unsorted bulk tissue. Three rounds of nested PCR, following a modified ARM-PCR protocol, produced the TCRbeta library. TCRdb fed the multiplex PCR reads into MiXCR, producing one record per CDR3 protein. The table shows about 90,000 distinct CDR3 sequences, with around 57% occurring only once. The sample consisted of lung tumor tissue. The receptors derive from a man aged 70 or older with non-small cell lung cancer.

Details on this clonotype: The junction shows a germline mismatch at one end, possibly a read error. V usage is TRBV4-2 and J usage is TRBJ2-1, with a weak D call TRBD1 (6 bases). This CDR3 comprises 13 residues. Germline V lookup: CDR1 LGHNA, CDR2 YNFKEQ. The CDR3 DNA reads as TGTGCCGACAGCTCGACAGGCGGCAATGAGGAGTTCTTC. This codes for CADSSTGGNEEFF.

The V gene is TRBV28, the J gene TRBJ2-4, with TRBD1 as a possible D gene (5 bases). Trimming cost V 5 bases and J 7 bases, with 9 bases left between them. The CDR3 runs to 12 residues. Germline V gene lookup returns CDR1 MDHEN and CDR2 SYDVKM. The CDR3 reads CASSQGRNIQYF. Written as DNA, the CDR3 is TGTGCCAGCAGTCAGGGAAGGAACATTCAGTACTTC.

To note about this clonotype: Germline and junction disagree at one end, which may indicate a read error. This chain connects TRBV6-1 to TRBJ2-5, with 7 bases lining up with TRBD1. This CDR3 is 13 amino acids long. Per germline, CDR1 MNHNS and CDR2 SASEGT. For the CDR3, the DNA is TGTGCCAGCTTGGCAGGGGGTAGGAAGACACAGTACTTC. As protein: CASLAGGRKTQYF.